A single T cell receptor beta chain is shown here with its context. A read error may account for a junction end that differs from germline. No patient had received any treatment before thyroid surgery. This CDR3 has 14 residues. The germline V gene has CDR1 SGHTA and CDR2 FQGNSA. The sample is drawn from a study of metastatic and nonmetastatic thyroid tumors. In the original workflow: Built for papillary thyroid cancer, a distant-metastasis classifier drew on CDR3 differences across clinicopathological groups. Via MiXCR, TCRdb re-called the PCR reads. The V and J calls here are based on TCRdb, not the publication. Among approximately 30,000 clones listed, 16% were seen once.

This receptor was taken from a male donor with papillary thyroid cancer or a benign thyroid nodule (not recorded which). Some clones in this sample may be carry-over from other donors' samples. Material: blood. The chain is built from TRBV7-2 and TRBJ1-2; D unclear. The CDR3 here is CASSSPGTNGGYTF. CDR3 DNA sequence: TGTGCCAGCAGCTCCCCGGGCACCAACGGTGGCTACACATTC.